The clone carrying this T cell receptor (beta chain) occurred once. Its antigen is not known. Germline V CDR1 and CDR2: MNHNY, SVGAGI (reference sequence). Trimming took 6 bases from V and 5 from J; bases not matched to a gene: 5. The CDR3 is made up of 15 amino acids. This sample is part of a study of cytomegalovirus exposure and HLA in healthy donors. Study-wide results and limits: Cytomegalovirus association was assigned to about 150 TCR beta chains. Indistinguishable V segments, including TRBV6-2 and TRBV6-3, were excluded. According to an earlier analysis, most TCR beta V segments yielded productive rearrangements about 90% or about 30% of the time.

The PCR had 60 Vbeta and 13 Jbeta primers. Assay used: immunoSEQ multiplex PCR; TCRdb lists only in-frame clones, some missing. The sample carries about 94,000 clones, 75% to 85% recorded once. This rearrangement joins TRBV6-6 to TRBJ2-1; the match to TRBD2 covers 12 bases. The source material was PBMCs. The sequence derives from a woman aged 40 to 50 in good health and CMV-seronegative. This chain's CDR3 is CASSSRLAGDNEQFF. The CDR3 bases are TGTGCCAGCAGCTCAAGACTAGCGGGGGACAATGAGCAGTTCTTC.